What follows is one TCR beta chain and its context. Its cognate antigen has yet to be identified. Within one base of it there is no much larger clone, and no base qualities were kept. Other DNA sequences in this sample translate to the same CDR3. The germline V gene (reference sequence) yields DFQATT for CDR1 and SNEGSKA for CDR2. From the cysteine through the phenylalanine, the CDR3 covers 11 amino acids. The only DNA kept is the CDR3, 33 bases in frame from the first base. The V end loses 7 bases and the J end loses 1 base, and a stretch of 7 bases separates them. The library was generated by the immunoSEQ multiplex PCR assay. Roughly 9.8 x 10^4 TCR templates per sample were assayed on the deep sequencing platform. Genomic DNA extracted from sorted T cells was used for TCRbeta CDR3 sequencing. Regarding the original processing steps: The R programming language was used for clonal analysis of the TCRbeta CDR3 data. Unstimulated samples were compared with post-reaction CFSE-low samples to define alloreactive CD4+ and CD8+ clones. Regulatory or non-regulatory origin was assigned to alloreactive CD4+ clones by matching of sequences to sorted unstimulated Treg and non-Treg repertoires. TCRdb re-hosts the immuneACCESS table, in-frame sequences only. Its copies lack some clones; in the studies checked, an unresolved V gene accounts for under half of them, and the cause for the rest is not known. V, J and clone size are those of that table, while D and trimming were read from the DNA. The sample table holds over 100,000 clones, of which under 95% were seen once. The ten largest clones capture 0.6% to 0.8% of the sample.

The data were obtained in a study of siplizumab effects on memory and regulatory T cells (dated by TCRdb to about 2019). For the study in its entirety: The study looked at the effect of siplizumab, an anti-CD2 antibody, on alloreactive T-cell subsets in allogeneic mixed lymphocyte reactions made from human PBMCs.

Study-level results and caveats: A naive or memory phenotype could not be assigned to roughly 75-96% of proliferating CD4+ or CD8+ clones. The suppressive function of proliferating Tregs from siplizumab cultures was not functionally confirmed. Because sequences at frequencies below about 10^-5 were poorly captured, only a minor fraction of alloreactive clones could be mapped back to unstimulated subsets. The cumulative frequency of alloreactive sequences traceable to unstimulated CD4+ memory T cells was significantly reduced by siplizumab. Greater diversity appeared to be present in unstimulated naive T cells than in memory T cells, and a substantial contribution to the alloresponse seemed to be made by naive cells. Among mappable alloreactive CD4+ clones, the Treg-derived fraction averaged 68.8% with siplizumab versus about 25% in control reactions.

Sorted unstimulated T cells, along with proliferating T cells recovered from mixed lymphocyte reactions, underwent TCRbeta CDR3 sequencing. Fresh whole blood from roughly ten HLA-typed healthy donors was used to isolate PBMCs. To map where alloreactive clones came from, CD4+ regulatory T cells in the unstimulated state were FACS-sorted. The chain uses TRBV20-1 and TRBJ1-1, with the D gene uncertain. The sequenced sample was Tregs sorted from blood. The source is a human donor in good health. The sequenced DNA: TGCAGTGGTCTCGGGAACACTGAAGCTTTCTTT. It translates to CSGLGNTEAFF.